A single sample is the source of the 30 T cell receptor beta chains below, sequenced in a study of T cell responses to AZD1222 COVID-19 vaccine. The data were produced by immunoSEQ multiplex PCR, yet TCRdb's version contains in-frame clones alone and is incomplete. The data contain more than 55,000 clones, roughly nine tenths of them singletons. The sequenced sample was peripheral blood, obtained 28 days after the second AZD1222 dose. These receptors all stem from an adult who received the AZD1222 COVID-19 vaccine.

This chain links TRBV5-1 with TRBJ2-7; the match to TRBD2 covers 10 bases. V shed 2 bases, J shed 1 base, and the junction held 3 bases outside the gene matches. The CDR3 spans 15 residues. Germline CDR1 and CDR2: SGHRS and YFSETQ. The DNA of the CDR3 is TGCGCCAGCAGCTTTAGCGGGGGGCCTTCCTACGAGCAGTACTTC. Its protein is CASSFSGGPSYEQYF.

The chain recombines TRBV4-3 with TRBJ2-5; 10 nucleotides agree with TRBD2. Germline V gene data show CDR1 as LGHNA and CDR2 as YSLEER. This CDR3 spans 16 amino acids. The junction had 3 bases not matched to a gene; V was cut back by 1 base and J by 1 base. The chain's CDR3 is CASSQGTSGTQETQYF. The CDR3 DNA follows: TGCGCCAGCAGCCAAGGAACTAGCGGGACCCAAGAGACCCAGTACTTC.

The gene calls are TRBV6-2 or TRBV6-3 and TRBJ1-1, with D unclear. With 2 bases removed from V and 1 base from J, the gap between germline ends came to 11 bases. CDR1 and CDR2 from the germline V gene are MNHEY and SVGEGT. The CDR3 runs 15 residues. CDR3: CASSYRGVRNTEAFF. As DNA, the CDR3 is TGTGCCAGCAGTTACCGTGGGGTTCGGAACACTGAAGCTTTCTTT.

The chain is built from TRBV19 and TRBJ2-1; a weak D match, TRBD1 (5 bases). The CDR3 loop spans 14 amino acids. Germline values: CDR1 LNHDA, CDR2 SQIVND (reference sequence). Trimming removed 2 bases at V and 6 bases at J, with 11 bases between. DNA for the CDR3: TGTGCCAGTAGTATAAGCAGGGTTAGCAATGAGCAGTTCTTC. Its translation: CASSISRVSNEQFF.

The rearrangement links TRBV7-9 to TRBJ2-7, with a weak D call TRBD1 (5 bases). Trimming removed 1 base from V and 5 bases from J, with 18 bases in between. The CDR3 extends over 16 amino acids. Germline V gene lookup returns CDR1 SEHNR and CDR2 FQNEAQ (reference sequence). This CDR3 reads CASSLEPSARVHEQYF. DNA of the CDR3: TGTGCCAGCAGCTTAGAGCCCTCCGCCAGGGTACACGAGCAGTACTTC. Supplemented by reference TRBV7-9 and TRBJ2-7, the full variable domain reads DTGVSQNPRHKITKRGQNVTFRCDPISEHNRLYWYRQTLGQGPEFLTYFQNEAQLEKSRLLSDRFSAERPKGSFSTLEIQRTEQGDSAMYLCASSLEPSARVHEQYFGPGTRLTVT.

The genes are TRBV3-1 (or the pseudogene TRBV3-2) and TRBJ2-2; 8 positions match TRBD2. Trimming removed 6 bases from V and 6 bases from J; junction bases left unmatched: 18. CDR1 is LGHDT and CDR2 is YNNKEL in the germline V gene (reference sequence). The CDR3 runs 18 residues. CDR3 loop: CASRDQMKTSGWAGELFF. In DNA, the CDR3 is TGTGCCAGCAGGGATCAGATGAAAACTAGCGGTTGGGCCGGGGAGCTGTTTTTT.

The chain combines TRBV11-3 with TRBJ2-3; D ambiguous. Germline V gene data show CDR1 as SGHNT and CDR2 as YENEEA. This CDR3 comprises 13 residues. V dropped 0 bases and J dropped 7 bases, with 8 bases sitting between them. The CDR3 sequence: CASSLDIRNTQYF. CDR3 in DNA: TGTGCCAGCAGCTTAGATATAAGAAATACGCAGTATTTT.

The chain is built from TRBV19 and TRBJ2-2; 7 nucleotides line up with TRBD1. V was clipped by 10 bases and J by 2 bases; unmatched bases: 10. Germline V gene data show CDR1 as LNHDA and CDR2 as SQIVND (reference sequence). CDR3 length equals 15 residues. This chain's CDR3 is CATTTGLANTGELFF. CDR3 bases: TGTGCCACTACGACAGGGCTTGCCAACACCGGGGAGCTGTTTTTT. The variable domain in full, completed from reference TRBV19 and TRBJ2-2, reads DGGITQSPKYLFRKEGQNVTLSCEQNLNHDAMYWYRQDPGQGLRLIYYSQIVNDFQKGDIAEGYSVSREKKESFPLTVTSAQKNPTAFYLCATTTGLANTGELFFGEGSRLTVL.

V and J are TRBV12-3 or TRBV12-4 and TRBJ2-1; D not resolved. The CDR3 contains 11 residues. Deletions cut 3 bases from V and 4 bases from J, with 1 base between. The CDR3 spells CASSFYNEQFF. The CDR3, as DNA: TGTGCCAGCAGTTTTTACAATGAGCAGTTCTTC.

The CDR3 reads CASSPTITPGSPLHF. The CDR3 coding sequence is TGTGCCAGCAGCCCGACGATCACACCGGGTTCACCCCTCCACTTT. The chain combines TRBV14 with TRBJ1-6; no clear D. CDR1 and CDR2 (germline): SGHDN, FVKESK. V lost 4 bases to trimming and J lost 9 bases, with 16 bases between them. There are 15 residues in the CDR3. The full variable domain, with the rest looked up from reference TRBV14 and TRBJ1-6, is EAGVTQFPSHSVIEKGQTVTLRCDPISGHDNLYWYRRVMGKEIKFLLHFVKESKQDESGMPNNRFLAERTGGTYSTLKVQPAELEDSGVYFCASSPTITPGSPLHFGNGTRLTVT.

The CDR3 region has the DNA TGTGCCAGTAGTACTGGACTAGCGGGGGGCCCGATGGAGCAGTACTTC. Its translation is CASSTGLAGGPMEQYF. The chain carries TRBV19 and TRBJ2-7, with 14 bases lining up with TRBD2. Looked up from germline, CDR1 is LNHDA and CDR2 is SQIVND (reference sequence). Trimming took 4 bases from V and 7 from J; bases not matched to a gene: 9. The CDR3 length is 16 residues.

The chain links TRBV4-3 to TRBJ2-3; no reliable D call. V was pared by 0 bases and J by 4 bases, with 17 bases between. Germline assignment: CDR1 LGHNA and CDR2 YSLEER. The CDR3 totals 17 residues. CDR3 region: CASSQEEEFRVSDTQYF. The DNA for the CDR3 is TGCGCCAGCAGCCAAGAAGAGGAGTTTAGAGTGTCAGATACGCAGTATTTT.

The chain uses TRBV5-1 and TRBJ2-2; weak D call: TRBD2 (6 bases). The CDR3 runs to 15 residues. Trimming cost V 2 bases and J 2 bases, with 10 bases left between them. CDR1 SGHRS and CDR2 YFSETQ come from the germline V gene. CDR3 DNA: TGCGCCAGCAGCTTTGCGGGGCCTAACACCGGGGAGCTGTTTTTT. Its translation: CASSFAGPNTGELFF.

To note about this clone: Other DNA sequences from this sample encode an identical CDR3 as well. The chain couples TRBV5-1 to TRBJ2-3; possibly TRBD1 for D (6 bases). The CDR3 has 14 amino acids. Trimming took off 4 bases at V and 0 bases at J, with 9 bases between the two ends. Per the germline V gene, CDR1 is SGHRS and CDR2 is YFSETQ. The CDR3 here is CASSPGQSTDTQYF. In nucleotides, the CDR3 is TGCGCCAGCAGCCCAGGACAGAGCACAGATACGCAGTATTTT.

The J gene is TRBJ2-2, the V gene TRBV11-2, with a possible D match to TRBD2 (7 bases). The V end lost 2 bases, the J end lost 4 bases, and 17 bases lay between the germline ends. In germline, CDR1 is SGHAT, CDR2 FQNNGV. This CDR3 has 17 amino acids. The CDR3 region has the DNA TGTGCCAGCAGCTTAATACGGGGGGCGATGGGCACCGGGGAGCTGTTTTTT. Protein product: CASSLIRGAMGTGELFF.

V gene TRBV11-2 combines with J gene TRBJ1-6, with unresolved D. Trimming removed 11 bases from V and 0 bases from J, with 14 bases in between. The CDR3 contains 15 residues. Looked up from germline, CDR1 is SGHAT and CDR2 is FQNNGV. The CDR3, as DNA: TGTGCCTCCGGGAGCGCTAGCTCCTATAATTCACCCCTCCACTTT. Protein product: CASGSASSYNSPLHF.

The J gene is TRBJ1-6, the V gene TRBV18, with 12 bases fitting TRBD1. The germline CDR1 and CDR2 sequences are KGHSH and LQKENI. The CDR3 is made up of 19 amino acids. The ends lost 3 bases at V and 6 bases at J; junction bases unmatched: 12. The CDR3 sequence is CASSPGTGGASKPNSPLHF. CDR3 nucleotides: TGTGCCAGCTCACCCGGGACAGGGGGCGCGTCAAAGCCTAATTCACCCCTCCACTTT.

This chain uses TRBV24-1 with TRBJ1-5; the D gene is possibly TRBD1 (6 bases). The CDR3 has 15 residues. The ends were cut back, 3 bases at V and 0 bases at J, with 8 bases in the middle. Germline V lookup: CDR1 KGHDR, CDR2 SFDVKD. The chain's CDR3 is CATSDAGDSNQPQHF. The CDR3, as DNA: TGTGCCACCAGTGATGCAGGGGATAGCAATCAGCCCCAGCATTTT.

J is TRBJ2-2 and V is TRBV19, with TRBD2 matching over 12 bases. The CDR3 is 15 amino acids. CDR1 LNHDA and CDR2 SQIVND come from the germline V gene (reference sequence). Trimming removed 6 bases from V and 7 bases from J; junction bases left unmatched: 6. The CDR3 nucleotides read TGTGCCAGTAGAGGACTAGCGGGGCTTTACGGGGAGCTGTTTTTT. Translated, it gives CASRGLAGLYGELFF.

V usage is TRBV19 and J usage is TRBJ2-3; 7 nucleotides match TRBD1. This CDR3 spans 12 amino acids. From germline, CDR1 is LNHDA and CDR2 SQIVND (reference sequence). V shed 10 bases and J 6 bases; nucleotides not matched to a gene: 7. Here the CDR3 DNA reads TGTGCCACCGGCACCAGGGGGGATACGCAGTATTTT. Translating gives CATGTRGDTQYF. Drawing the rest from reference TRBV19 and TRBJ2-3, the complete variable domain is DGGITQSPKYLFRKEGQNVTLSCEQNLNHDAMYWYRQDPGQGLRLIYYSQIVNDFQKGDIAEGYSVSREKKESFPLTVTSAQKNPTAFYLCATGTRGDTQYFGPGTRLTVL.

The rearrangement joins TRBV3-1 (or the pseudogene TRBV3-2) to TRBJ2-1; no firm D call. Germline V CDR1 and CDR2: LGHDT, YNNKEL (reference sequence). The CDR3 runs to 15 residues. Trimming pared 6 bases from V and 3 bases from J, leaving 15 bases between. CDR3 region: CASSNLELIYNEQFF. The DNA for the CDR3 is TGTGCCAGCAGTAACCTAGAGTTGATCTACAATGAGCAGTTCTTC.

This clone appeared once. V and J are TRBV5-1 and TRBJ2-7; tentatively, D is TRBD1 (5 bases). Deletions cut 1 base from V and 4 bases from J, with 12 bases between. Germline V gives CDR1 SGHRS, CDR2 YFSETQ. This CDR3 has 14 amino acids. In DNA form, the CDR3 reads TGCGCCAGCAGCTTGAGTCAGGGATATTACGAGCAGTACTTC. Translated, it gives CASSLSQGYYEQYF.

This clone was counted a single time. The chain recombines TRBV25-1 with TRBJ1-4; weak D call: TRBD1 (5 bases). Trimming left V 4 bases short and J 8 bases short, with 14 bases between. CDR3 length equals 14 residues. The V gene's germline CDR1 is MGHDK and CDR2 SYGVNS. The CDR3 coding sequence is TGTGCCAGCAGTGGCAGATTGGGGGAAGAAAAACTGTTTTTT. Amino acids: CASSGRLGEEKLFF.

The genes are TRBV12-3 or TRBV12-4 and TRBJ1-1; tentative D call: TRBD1 (6 bases). The CDR3 length is 11 residues. V was cut by 6 bases and J by 10 bases, with 12 bases left in between. CDR3 DNA: TGTGCCAGCAGCTACAGGGAGGGAGCTTTCTTT. Protein sequence: CASSYREGAFF.

This chain uses TRBV3-1 (or the pseudogene TRBV3-2) with TRBJ1-3; TRBD1 is a possible D gene (5 bases). This CDR3 contains 15 residues. Trimming left V 3 bases short and J 2 bases short, with 11 bases between. Per the germline V gene, CDR1 is LGHDT and CDR2 is YNNKEL (reference sequence). The CDR3 DNA sequence: TGTGCCAGCAGCCATGTTAGGGGAGCTGGAAACACCATATATTTT. This codes for CASSHVRGAGNTIYF.

The chain has TRBV5-5 and TRBJ1-6; 9 bases line up with TRBD1. Germline V lookup: CDR1 SGHKS, CDR2 YYEKEE (reference sequence). J gave up 10 bases and V 4 bases, and 6 bases lay outside the gene matches. This CDR3 has 14 amino acids. The CDR3 DNA reads TGTGCCAGCAGCATGGGACAGGGCGGATCACCCCTCCACTTT. Its translation: CASSMGQGGSPLHF. Drawing the rest from reference TRBV5-5 and TRBJ1-6, the complete variable domain is DAGVTQSPTHLIKTRGQQVTLRCSPISGHKSVSWYQQVLGQGPQFIFQYYEKEERGRGNFPDRFSARQFPNYSSELNVNALLLGDSALYLCASSMGQGGSPLHFGNGTRLTVT.

This chain joins TRBV28 and TRBJ1-2; D unresolved. V lost 5 bases and J lost 10, with 20 bases in between. Germline V lookup: CDR1 MDHEN, CDR2 SYDVKM. This CDR3 contains 14 residues. The CDR3 here is CASSPSWPPTDYTF. In nucleotides, the CDR3 is TGTGCCAGCAGTCCTTCGTGGCCCCCAACCGACTACACCTTC.

This clone was recorded a few times. V and J are TRBV3-1 (or the pseudogene TRBV3-2) and TRBJ2-7, with TRBD1 identical over 7 bases. V shed 4 bases, J shed 2 bases, and the junction held 14 bases outside the gene matches. CDR3 length: 17 amino acids. The germline V gene encodes CDR1 LGHDT and CDR2 YNNKEL (reference sequence). The CDR3 sequence is CASSPWSLRQGTYEQYF. In nucleotides, the CDR3 is TGTGCCAGCAGCCCCTGGTCCTTGAGACAGGGAACCTACGAGCAGTACTTC.

CDR3 protein: CASSPTGGVGNSPLHF. CDR3 in DNA: TGCGCCAGCAGCCCGACAGGGGGCGTGGGAAATTCACCCCTCCACTTT. The chain is built from TRBV5-1 and TRBJ1-6, with 10 bases that match TRBD1. Germline-derived CDR1 and CDR2 are SGHRS and YFSETQ. V lost 4 bases and J lost 7; bases outside the gene matches: 8. This CDR3 is 16 amino acids long. The full variable domain, with the rest looked up from reference TRBV5-1 and TRBJ1-6, is KAGVTQTPRYLIKTRGQQVTLSCSPISGHRSVSWYQQTPGQGLQFLFEYFSETQRNKGNFPGRFSGRQFSNSRSEMNVSTLELGDSALYLCASSPTGGVGNSPLHFGNGTRLTVT.

The rearrangement links TRBV10-2 to TRBJ1-6; D is ambiguous. CDR3 size: 16 residues. V dropped 6 bases and J dropped 0 bases, with 12 bases sitting between them. Germline lookup yields CDR1 WSHSY and CDR2 SAAADI. The CDR3 bases are TGCGCCAGCAGCCTCCACCGGGACTCCTATAATTCACCCCTCCACTTT. It translates to CASSLHRDSYNSPLHF.